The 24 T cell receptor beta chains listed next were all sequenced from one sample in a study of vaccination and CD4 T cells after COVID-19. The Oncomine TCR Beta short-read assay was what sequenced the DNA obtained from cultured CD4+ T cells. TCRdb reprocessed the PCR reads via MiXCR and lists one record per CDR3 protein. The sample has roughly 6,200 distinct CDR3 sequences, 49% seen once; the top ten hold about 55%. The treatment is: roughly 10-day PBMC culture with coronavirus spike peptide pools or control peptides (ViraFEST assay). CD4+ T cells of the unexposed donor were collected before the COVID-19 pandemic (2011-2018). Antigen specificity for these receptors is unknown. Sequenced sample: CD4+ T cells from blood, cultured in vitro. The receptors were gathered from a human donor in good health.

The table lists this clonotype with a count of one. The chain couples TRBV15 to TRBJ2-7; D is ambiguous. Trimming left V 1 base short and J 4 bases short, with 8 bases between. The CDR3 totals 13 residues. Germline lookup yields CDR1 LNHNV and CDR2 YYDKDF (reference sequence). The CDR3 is CATSRGRVYEQYF. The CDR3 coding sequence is TGTGCCACCAGCAGAGGTCGGGTTTACGAGCAGTACTTC.

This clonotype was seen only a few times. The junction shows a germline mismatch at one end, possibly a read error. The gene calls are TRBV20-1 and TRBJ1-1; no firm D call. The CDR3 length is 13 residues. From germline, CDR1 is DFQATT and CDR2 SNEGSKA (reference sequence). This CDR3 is CSAPPGLNSEAFF. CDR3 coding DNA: TGCAGTGCTCCACCCGGACTGAACTCTGAAGCTTTCTTT.

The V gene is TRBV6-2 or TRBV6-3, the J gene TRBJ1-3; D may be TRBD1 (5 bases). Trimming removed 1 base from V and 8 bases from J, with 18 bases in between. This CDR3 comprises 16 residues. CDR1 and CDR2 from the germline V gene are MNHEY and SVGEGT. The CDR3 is CASSYWGWAVSYTIYF. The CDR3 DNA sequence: TGTGCCAGCAGTTACTGGGGGTGGGCAGTAAGTTACACCATATATTTT.

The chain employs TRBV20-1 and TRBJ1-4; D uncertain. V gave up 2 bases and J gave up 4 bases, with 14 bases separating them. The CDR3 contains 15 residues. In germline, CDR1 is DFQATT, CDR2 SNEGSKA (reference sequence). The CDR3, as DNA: TGCAGTGCTAGAATAAGTGGGTCGGGTAATGAAAAACTGTTTTTT. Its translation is CSARISGSGNEKLFF.

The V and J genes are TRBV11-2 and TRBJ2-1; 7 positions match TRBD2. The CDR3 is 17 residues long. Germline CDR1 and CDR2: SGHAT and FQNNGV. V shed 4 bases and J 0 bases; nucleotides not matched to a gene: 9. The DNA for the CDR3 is TGTGCCAGCAGCTCGACTAGCTCATACAGCTCCTACAATGAGCAGTTCTTC. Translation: CASSSTSSYSSYNEQFF.

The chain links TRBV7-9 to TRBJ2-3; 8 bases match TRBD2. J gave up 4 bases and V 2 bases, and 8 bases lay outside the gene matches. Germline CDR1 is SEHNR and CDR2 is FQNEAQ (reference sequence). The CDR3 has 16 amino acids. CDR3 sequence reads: CASSLLRGASADTQYF. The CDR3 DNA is TGTGCCAGCAGCTTACTGCGGGGGGCTTCGGCAGATACGCAGTATTTT.

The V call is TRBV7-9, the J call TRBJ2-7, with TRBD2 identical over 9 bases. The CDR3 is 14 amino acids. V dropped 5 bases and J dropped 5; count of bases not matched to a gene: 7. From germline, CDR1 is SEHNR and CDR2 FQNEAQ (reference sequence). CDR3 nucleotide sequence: TGTGCCAGCAGCATTAGCGGGAGTTCCCACGAGCAGTACTTC. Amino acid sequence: CASSISGSSHEQYF.

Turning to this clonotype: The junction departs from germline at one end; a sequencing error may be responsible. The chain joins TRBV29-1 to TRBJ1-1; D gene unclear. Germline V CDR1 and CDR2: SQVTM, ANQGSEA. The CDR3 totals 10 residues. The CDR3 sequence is CSVGITEAFF. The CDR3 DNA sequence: TGCAGCGTTGGAATCACTGAGGCTTTCTTT.

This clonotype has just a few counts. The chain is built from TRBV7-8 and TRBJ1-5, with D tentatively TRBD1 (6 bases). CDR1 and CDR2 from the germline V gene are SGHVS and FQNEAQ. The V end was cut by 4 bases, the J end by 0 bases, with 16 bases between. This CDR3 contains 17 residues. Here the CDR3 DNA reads TGTGCCAGCAGCTCCGCGGGGACAACTAGTAGCAATCAGCCCCAGCATTTT. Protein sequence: CASSSAGTTSSNQPQHF.

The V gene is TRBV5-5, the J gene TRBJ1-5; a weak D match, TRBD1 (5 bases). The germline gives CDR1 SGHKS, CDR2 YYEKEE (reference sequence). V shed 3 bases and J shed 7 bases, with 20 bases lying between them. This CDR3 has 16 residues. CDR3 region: CASSSGHLNGNQPQHF. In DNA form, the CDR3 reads TGTGCCAGCAGCTCAGGGCACCTTAACGGGAACCAGCCCCAGCATTTT.

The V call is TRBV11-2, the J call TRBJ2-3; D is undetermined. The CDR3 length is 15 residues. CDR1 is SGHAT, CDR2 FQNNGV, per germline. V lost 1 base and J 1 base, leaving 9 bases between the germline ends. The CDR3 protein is CASSLVVIGTDTQYF. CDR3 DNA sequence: TGTGCCAGCAGCTTAGTTGTTATAGGCACAGATACGCAGTATTTT.

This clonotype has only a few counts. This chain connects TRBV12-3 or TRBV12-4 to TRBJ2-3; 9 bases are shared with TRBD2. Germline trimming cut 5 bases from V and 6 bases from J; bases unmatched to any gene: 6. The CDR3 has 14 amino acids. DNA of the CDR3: TGTGCCAGCAGTCCCCCTAGCGGGATGGATACGCAGTATTTT. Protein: CASSPPSGMDTQYF.

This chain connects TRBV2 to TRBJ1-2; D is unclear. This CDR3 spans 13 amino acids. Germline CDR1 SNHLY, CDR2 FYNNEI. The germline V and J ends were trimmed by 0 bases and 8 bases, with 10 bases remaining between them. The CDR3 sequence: CASSEARSEGYTF. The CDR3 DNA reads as TGTGCCAGCAGTGAAGCGCGGTCCGAAGGCTACACCTTC.

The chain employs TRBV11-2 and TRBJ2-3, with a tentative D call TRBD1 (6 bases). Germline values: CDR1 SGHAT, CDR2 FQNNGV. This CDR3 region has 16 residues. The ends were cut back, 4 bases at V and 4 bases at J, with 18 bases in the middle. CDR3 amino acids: CASSSSGQIKPDTQYF. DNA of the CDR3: TGTGCCAGCAGCTCCTCCGGACAGATAAAACCAGATACGCAGTATTTT.

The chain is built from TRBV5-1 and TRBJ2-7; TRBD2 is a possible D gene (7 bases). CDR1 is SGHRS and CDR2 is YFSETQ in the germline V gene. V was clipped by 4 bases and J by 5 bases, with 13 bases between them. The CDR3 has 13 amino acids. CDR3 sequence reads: CASSPGGGDEQYF. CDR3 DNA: TGCGCCAGCAGCCCGGGGGGCGGGGACGAGCAGTACTTC.

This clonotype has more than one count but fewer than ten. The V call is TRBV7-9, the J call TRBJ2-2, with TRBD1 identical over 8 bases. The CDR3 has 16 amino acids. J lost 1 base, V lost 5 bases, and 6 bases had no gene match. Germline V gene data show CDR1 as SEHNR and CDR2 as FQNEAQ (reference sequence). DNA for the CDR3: TGTGCCAGCAGCCCGGACAGGGTAGGGAACACCGGGGAGCTGTTTTTT. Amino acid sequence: CASSPDRVGNTGELFF.

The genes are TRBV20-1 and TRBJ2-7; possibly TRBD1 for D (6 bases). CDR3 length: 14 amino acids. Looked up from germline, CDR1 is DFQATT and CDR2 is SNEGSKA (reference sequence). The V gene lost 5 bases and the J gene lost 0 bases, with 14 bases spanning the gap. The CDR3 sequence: CSARFRDTSYEQYF. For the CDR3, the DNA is TGCAGTGCTCGATTCCGGGACACCTCCTACGAGCAGTACTTC.

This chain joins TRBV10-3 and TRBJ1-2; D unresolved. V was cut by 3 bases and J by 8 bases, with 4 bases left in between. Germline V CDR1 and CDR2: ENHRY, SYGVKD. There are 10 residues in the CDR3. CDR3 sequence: CAISEKGYTF. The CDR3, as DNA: TGTGCCATCAGTGAAAAAGGCTACACCTTC.

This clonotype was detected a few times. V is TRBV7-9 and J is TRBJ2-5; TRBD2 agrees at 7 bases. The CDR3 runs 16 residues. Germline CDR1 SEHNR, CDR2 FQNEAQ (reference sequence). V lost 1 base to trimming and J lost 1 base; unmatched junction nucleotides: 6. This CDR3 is CASSLVTASGQETQYF. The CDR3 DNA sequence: TGTGCCAGCAGCTTAGTTACGGCTAGCGGCCAAGAGACCCAGTACTTC. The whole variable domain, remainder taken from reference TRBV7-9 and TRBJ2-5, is DTGVSQNPRHKITKRGQNVTFRCDPISEHNRLYWYRQTLGQGPEFLTYFQNEAQLEKSRLLSDRFSAERPKGSFSTLEIQRTEQGDSAMYLCASSLVTASGQETQYFGPGTRLLVL.

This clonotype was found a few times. In nucleotides, the CDR3 is TGTGCCAGCAGCTTGGGGTCTACGCGGAACACTGAAGCTTTCTTT. It translates to CASSLGSTRNTEAFF. The chain uses TRBV5-4 and TRBJ1-1; no definite D call. The length of the CDR3 is 15 residues. Germline V CDR1 and CDR2: SGHNT, YYREEE (reference sequence). Trimming stripped 0 bases from V and 1 base from J, with 10 bases between.

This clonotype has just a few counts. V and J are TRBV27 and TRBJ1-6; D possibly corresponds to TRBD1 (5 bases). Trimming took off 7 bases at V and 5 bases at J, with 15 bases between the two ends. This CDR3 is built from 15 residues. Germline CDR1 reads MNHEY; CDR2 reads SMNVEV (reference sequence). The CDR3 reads CASKHPRGHNSPLHF. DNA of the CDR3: TGTGCCAGCAAACATCCTCGGGGCCATAATTCACCCCTCCACTTT.

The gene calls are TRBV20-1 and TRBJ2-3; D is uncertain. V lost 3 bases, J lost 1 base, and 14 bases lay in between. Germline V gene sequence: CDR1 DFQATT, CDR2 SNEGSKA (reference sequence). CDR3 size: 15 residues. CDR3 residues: CSARSQRVGTDTQYF. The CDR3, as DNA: TGCAGTGCTAGGTCCCAAAGGGTGGGCACAGATACGCAGTATTTT.

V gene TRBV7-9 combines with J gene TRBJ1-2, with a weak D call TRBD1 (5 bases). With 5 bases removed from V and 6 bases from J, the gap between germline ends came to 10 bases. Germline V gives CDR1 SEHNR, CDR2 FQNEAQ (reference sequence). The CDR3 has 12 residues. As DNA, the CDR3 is TGTGCCAGCAGCCGGGGGTTAGATGGCTACACCTTC. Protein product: CASSRGLDGYTF.

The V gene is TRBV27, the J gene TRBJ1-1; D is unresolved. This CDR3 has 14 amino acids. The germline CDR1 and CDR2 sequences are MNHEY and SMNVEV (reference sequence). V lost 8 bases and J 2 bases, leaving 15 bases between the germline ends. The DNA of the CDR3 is TGTGCCAGCCAGAGCGAGCAACCTAACACTGAAGCTTTCTTT. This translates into CASQSEQPNTEAFF.